The clone carrying this T cell receptor (beta chain) was observed at least ten times. The TCR beta CDR3 regions underwent amplification using RNA transcripts as the source. A first-round RT-PCR of the TCR CDR3 used the HTBI primer set. TCRdb reanalysed the multiplex PCR reads using MiXCR and keeps one entry per CDR3 protein. The repertoire holds hundreds of thousands of distinct CDR3 sequences, around 15% seen once, with approximately 14% in the top ten. Diagnosis relied on clinical symptoms, serum thyroxine and TRAb, thyroid ultrasound and orbital computed tomography. The sample originates from a study of T cells in Graves' hyperthyroidism and ophthalmopathy. V shed 6 bases and J shed 3 bases, with 18 bases lying between them. The CDR3 is 16 amino acids.

Sequencing was done on a sample of blood. The origin of this receptor is a woman aged 40 to 50 with Graves' hyperthyroidism. This rearrangement joins TRBV12-3 or TRBV12-4 to TRBJ1-3; no definite D call. CDR3 nucleotide sequence: TGTGCCAGCAGCCGGACGGGCCTCGGAAATGGAAACACCATATATTTT. Protein: CASSRTGLGNGNTIYF.